This T cell receptor beta chain derives from a study of CD4 and CD8 cells across lung adenocarcinoma regions. One entry per CDR3 protein, called by TCRdb with MiXCR from the PCR reads. The data hold about 6,800 distinct CDR3 sequences, with around half observed a single time. This CDR3 is 15 amino acids long. Germline V CDR1 and CDR2: MNHNS, SASEGT. J lost 4 bases, V lost 5 bases, and 5 bases had no gene match. Donors had localized lung adenocarcinoma, a non-small cell lung cancer. This clonotype was observed many times. V and J are TRBV6-1 and TRBJ2-2; 9 bases match TRBD2. This sequence was found in a male donor with lung adenocarcinoma. The CD4 and CD8 labels of this study may be unreliable. Source material: CD8+ T cells from the center of a lung tumor. The CDR3 spells CASSPTSGTTGELFF. CDR3 bases: TGTGCCAGCAGTCCGACTAGCGGAACCACCGGGGAGCTGTTTTTT.